Below, 26 T cell receptor beta chains from the same sample are listed, as sequenced in a study of identical twins. Each CDR3 protein is one row after TCRdb ran MiXCR on the 5' RACE reads. Of about 700,000 distinct CDR3 sequences in the sample, roughly 6% were seen once. The sample comprised naive T cells sorted from blood. The source of these receptors is a man aged 18 to 30 in good health.

This clonotype came up a few times. This chain links TRBV12-5 with TRBJ2-2, with D unclear. The germline V gene encodes CDR1 LGHNT and CDR2 FRNRAP. The CDR3 consists of 14 residues. V was trimmed by 4 bases and J by 2 bases, leaving 8 bases between them. CDR3 bases: TGTGCTAGTGGTTCAGACATCAACACCGGGGAGCTGTTTTTT. Its translation: CASGSDINTGELFF.

Written as DNA, the CDR3 is TGCAGTGCTGGGAACAGGGGTCGGGGCTCACCCCTCCACTTT. Translated, it gives CSAGNRGRGSPLHF. The chain recombines TRBV20-1 with TRBJ1-6; 7 bases map to TRBD1. V was clipped by 5 bases and J by 10 bases; unmatched bases: 11. The germline V gene has CDR1 DFQATT and CDR2 SNEGSKA (reference sequence). This CDR3 contains 14 residues.

This clonotype was counted at least ten times. This chain joins TRBV10-3 and TRBJ1-2; weak D call: TRBD1 (5 bases). The germline V gene has CDR1 ENHRY and CDR2 SYGVKD. There are 11 residues in the CDR3. Deletions cut 6 bases from V and 12 bases from J, with 14 bases between. The CDR3 coding sequence is TGTGCCATCAGGGGGGACGGCCCCCACACCTTC. Its translation is CAIRGDGPHTF.

Remarks on this clonotype: One base away lies a much larger clone, so this may be a sequencing read error. The chain uses TRBV20-1 and TRBJ2-7, with 13 bases aligning to TRBD2. Germline assignment: CDR1 DFQATT and CDR2 SNEGSKA (reference sequence). This CDR3 has 17 residues. CDR3 coding DNA: TGCGGTGCTATAGGACTAGCGGGAGTTACTGGTGTGTACGAGCAGTACTTC. It codes for CGAIGLAGVTGVYEQYF.

Only a few counts were recorded for this clonotype. The rearrangement uses TRBV18 and TRBJ1-1; no clear D. Deletions cut 2 bases from V and 7 bases from J, with 8 bases between. CDR3 length: 12 residues. CDR1 is KGHSH, CDR2 LQKENI, per germline. CDR3 sequence: CASSPGLVEAFF. The CDR3 coding sequence is TGTGCCAGCTCACCAGGGCTCGTTGAAGCTTTCTTT.

This clonotype appeared many times. The V call is TRBV7-2, the J call TRBJ2-7, with 7 bases lining up with TRBD2. From germline, CDR1 is SGHTA and CDR2 FQGNSA. Trimming removed 5 bases from V and 6 bases from J; junction bases left unmatched: 19. There are 17 residues in the CDR3. CDR3 nucleotides: TGTGCCAGCAGCCAAAGGGACTACCTCACCAGGCCCTCCGAGCAGTACTTC. This translates into CASSQRDYLTRPSEQYF. Variable domain in full (rest from reference TRBV7-2 and TRBJ2-7): GAGVSQSPSNKVTEKGKDVELRCDPISGHTALYWYRQSLGQGLEFLIYFQGNSAPDKSGLPSDRFSAERTGGSVSTLTIQRTQQEDSAVYLCASSQRDYLTRPSEQYFGPGTRLTVT.

This clonotype was counted between two and nine times. The V and J genes are TRBV7-2 and TRBJ2-3; 10 positions agree with TRBD1. With 5 bases clipped from V and 2 bases from J, the junction kept 7 bases outside the gene matches. Germline assignment: CDR1 SGHTA and CDR2 FQGNSA. This CDR3 is built from 16 residues. The CDR3 is CASSPRGTGVTDTQYF. The CDR3 nucleotides read TGTGCCAGCAGCCCTCGTGGGACAGGGGTCACAGATACGCAGTATTTT.

This clonotype was seen many times. The rearrangement links TRBV12-3 or TRBV12-4 to TRBJ1-6; perhaps TRBD1 as D (5 bases). The CDR3 loop spans 14 amino acids. V dropped 4 bases and J dropped 10 bases, with 14 bases sitting between them. The DNA of the CDR3 is TGTGCCAGCAGTTCCTGGGACCCCACATCACCCCTCCACTTT. Amino acid sequence: CASSSWDPTSPLHF.

At least ten counts were recorded for this clonotype. This chain uses TRBV20-1 with TRBJ1-2; 8 positions match TRBD1. V lost 5 bases and J lost 6; bases outside the gene matches: 2. The CDR3 is 11 amino acids. Germline loops: CDR1 DFQATT, CDR2 SNEGSKA (reference sequence). CDR3 in amino acids: CSAGQGDGYTF. The DNA for the CDR3 is TGCAGTGCTGGACAGGGTGATGGCTACACCTTC.

In its sample, this clonotype was seen a few times. The chain joins TRBV29-1 to TRBJ2-5, with TRBD1 matching 10 bases. Germline trimming cut 7 bases from V and 7 bases from J; bases unmatched to any gene: 6. The CDR3 totals 12 residues. CDR1 and CDR2 (germline): SQVTM, ANQGSEA. This chain's CDR3 is CSAMDRGGTQYF. The CDR3 bases are TGCAGCGCCATGGACAGGGGGGGGACCCAGTACTTC.

V gene TRBV15 combines with J gene TRBJ1-1; perhaps TRBD1 as D (5 bases). Germline loops: CDR1 LNHNV, CDR2 YYDKDF (reference sequence). The CDR3 runs 15 residues. Trimming shortened V by 0 bases and J by 5 bases, and 13 bases separated the two germline ends. As DNA, the CDR3 is TGTGCCACCAGCAGAGATCGGGGACGGGAAACTGAAGCTTTCTTT. Residues: CATSRDRGRETEAFF.

The J gene is TRBJ2-5, the V gene TRBV10-3; no definite D call. Trimming shortened V by 2 bases and J by 5 bases, and 15 bases separated the two germline ends. The CDR3 has 15 residues. Germline V gene sequence: CDR1 ENHRY, CDR2 SYGVKD. The CDR3 DNA reads TGTGCCATCAGTGAGGATATGGGGATGTCGGAGACCCAGTACTTC. This sequence encodes CAISEDMGMSETQYF.

This clonotype was found many times. The chain is built from TRBV27 and TRBJ2-7; D gene ambiguous. CDR1 and CDR2 (germline): MNHEY, SMNVEV (reference sequence). The CDR3 has 14 residues. Trimming left V 4 bases short and J 3 bases short, with 13 bases between. The CDR3 region has the DNA TGTGCCAGCAGTTCCCGGGCTCAGGTCTACGAGCAGTACTTC. It translates to CASSSRAQVYEQYF.

Ten or more counts support this clonotype. The gene calls are TRBV5-1 and TRBJ2-3; 8 positions agree with TRBD1. This CDR3 is 13 amino acids long. V shed 4 bases and J 4 bases; nucleotides not matched to a gene: 2. Germline loops: CDR1 SGHRS, CDR2 YFSETQ. CDR3 sequence reads: CASSEDRADTQYF. The CDR3 DNA reads TGCGCCAGCAGCGAGGACAGGGCAGATACGCAGTATTTT.

This clonotype appeared many times. The chain carries TRBV28 and TRBJ1-5; D call uncertain. The CDR3 sequence is 12 residues long. The V end was cut by 6 bases, the J end by 9 bases, with 12 bases between. Germline CDR1 reads MDHEN; CDR2 reads SYDVKM. CDR3 amino acids: CASRSPPGPQHF. CDR3 coding DNA: TGTGCCAGCAGATCACCGCCAGGGCCCCAGCATTTT.

A remark on this clonotype: A much larger clone differs from this one at a single base, so this may be a read error. Here the CDR3 omits its conserved ending phenylalanine or tryptophan, so a read error is the likely source. The genes are TRBV29-1 and TRBJ1-1; D perhaps matches TRBD1 (6 bases). V was pared by 7 bases and J by 1 base, with 10 bases between. The CDR3 length is 12 residues. Germline loops: CDR1 SQVTM, CDR2 ANQGSEA. Here the CDR3 DNA reads TGCAGCGGCCTCAGGGGGAACACTGAAGCTTTCTAT. The encoded protein is CSGLRGNTEAFY.

The table lists this clonotype with a few counts. V gene TRBV20-1 combines with J gene TRBJ2-3, with 13 bases matching TRBD2. CDR3 length: 15 residues. The ends lost 6 bases at V and 5 bases at J; junction bases unmatched: 8. Germline V gene lookup returns CDR1 DFQATT and CDR2 SNEGSKA (reference sequence). The CDR3 loop reads CSAPGLAGVVDTQYF. Here the CDR3 DNA reads TGCAGTGCCCCCGGACTAGCGGGAGTCGTAGATACGCAGTATTTT.

This clonotype was seen more than once but under ten times. The gene calls are TRBV11-1 and TRBJ2-5; D unresolved. CDR1 SGHAT and CDR2 FQDESV come from the germline V gene (reference sequence). CDR3 size: 16 residues. V was trimmed by 0 bases and J by 2 bases, leaving 13 bases between them. The CDR3 is CASSLARGPLQETQYF. The CDR3 DNA reads as TGTGCCAGCAGCTTAGCGAGAGGACCCCTTCAAGAGACCCAGTACTTC.

In this sample, this clonotype turned up once. The chain couples TRBV7-9 to TRBJ2-3; 9 bases line up with TRBD2. The CDR3 loop spans 16 amino acids. Germline values: CDR1 SEHNR, CDR2 FQNEAQ (reference sequence). With V trimmed by 5 bases and J by 2 bases, 8 bases remained unmatched. In DNA, the CDR3 is TGTGCCAGCAGCCCCGTCCTAGCGGGATACACAGATACGCAGTATTTT. Residues: CASSPVLAGYTDTQYF.

V gene TRBV9 combines with J gene TRBJ2-1; 13 nucleotides match TRBD2. This CDR3 is built from 16 residues. Looked up from germline, CDR1 is SGDLS and CDR2 is YYNGEE. J lost 6 bases, V lost 4 bases, and 7 bases had no gene match. CDR3 DNA sequence: TGTGCCAGCAGCATGAGACTAGCGGGAGGACTCAATGAGCAGTTCTTC. Translated, it gives CASSMRLAGGLNEQFF.

This clonotype appeared many times. V and J are TRBV25-1 and TRBJ2-3; D is uncertain. V lost 2 bases, J lost 2 bases, and 5 bases lay in between. The CDR3 sequence is 13 residues long. CDR1 is MGHDK, CDR2 SYGVNS, per germline. CDR3 in DNA: TGTGCCAGCAGTGAAAGGGTCACAGATACGCAGTATTTT. Its protein is CASSERVTDTQYF.

This clonotype was counted a single time. This chain connects TRBV6-5 to TRBJ2-7; TRBD1 matches 7 bases. J gave up 4 bases and V 1 base, and 10 bases lay outside the gene matches. Per the germline V gene, CDR1 is MNHEY and CDR2 is SVGAGI. The CDR3 loop spans 16 amino acids. DNA of the CDR3: TGTGCCAGCAGTTACTTTCCTGGGACAGATTTTTACGAGCAGTACTTC. This gives the protein CASSYFPGTDFYEQYF.

This clonotype was observed many times. The chain recombines TRBV28 with TRBJ2-1; D is unclear. Per germline, CDR1 MDHEN and CDR2 SYDVKM. The CDR3 totals 12 residues. Trimming pared 5 bases from V and 4 bases from J, leaving 6 bases between. The CDR3 DNA sequence: TGTGCCAGCAGTATCCGTTACAATGAGCAGTTCTTC. This sequence encodes CASSIRYNEQFF.

This clonotype occurred many times. The chain links TRBV7-8 to TRBJ2-2; 8 bases are a match to TRBD1. This CDR3 has 14 residues. The V and J ends lost 5 bases and 4 bases, in that order; junction bases with no gene match: 3. From germline, CDR1 is SGHVS and CDR2 FQNEAQ. As DNA, the CDR3 is TGTGCCAGCAGCGTGACAGGGGTCACCGGGGAGCTGTTTTTT. Protein: CASSVTGVTGELFF.

V is TRBV6-1 and J is TRBJ2-7, with D possibly TRBD1 on 6 matching bases. V dropped 2 bases and J dropped 5 bases, with 16 bases sitting between them. CDR1 is MNHNS and CDR2 is SASEGT in the germline V gene. This CDR3 has 15 amino acids. The CDR3 loop reads CASSESGRGSNEQYV. CDR3 bases: TGTGCCAGCAGTGAATCGGGCAGGGGTTCCAACGAGCAGTACGTC.

The sample holds many counts of this clonotype. The chain has TRBV20-1 and TRBJ2-3; the D gene is possibly TRBD2 (5 bases). V lost 6 bases and J 1 base, leaving 8 bases between the germline ends. Per the germline V gene, CDR1 is DFQATT and CDR2 is SNEGSKA (reference sequence). This CDR3 has 12 amino acids. CDR3 sequence reads: CSALRGTDTQYF. The CDR3 DNA sequence: TGCAGTGCCCTGAGGGGCACAGATACGCAGTATTTT.